The 24 T cell receptor beta chains below were found in one sample sequenced in a study of T cell responses to AZD1222 COVID-19 vaccine. TCRdb's copy holds only in-frame clones and misses some; the assay was immunoSEQ multiplex PCR. The sample has about 160,000 clones; almost 90% are singletons. The sample in question was peripheral blood, obtained on day 0 of AZD1222 vaccination. All receptors come from an adult in good health.

V is TRBV13 and J is TRBJ1-4; D is uncertain. Germline V gene lookup returns CDR1 PRHDT and CDR2 FYEKMQ (reference sequence). The CDR3 loop spans 16 amino acids. The V gene lost 4 bases and the J gene lost 0 bases, with 12 bases spanning the gap. The CDR3 DNA reads as TGTGCCAGCAGCTCGTGGACCGTTGCAACTAATGAAAAACTGTTTTTT. It translates to CASSSWTVATNEKLFF.

V and J are TRBV28 and TRBJ1-2; 8 bases align to TRBD1. This CDR3 is 15 amino acids long. Germline assignment: CDR1 MDHEN and CDR2 SYDVKM. Germline trimming cut 2 bases from V and 4 bases from J; bases unmatched to any gene: 6. In nucleotides, the CDR3 is TGTGCCAGCAGTTTAGGCGCGACAGGGGCCTATGGCTACACCTTC. It specifies CASSLGATGAYGYTF.

The CDR3 DNA reads as TGTGCCAGCAGCGTAGATCGCCTCACCGGGGAGCTGTTTTTT. Translating gives CASSVDRLTGELFF. V gene TRBV9 combines with J gene TRBJ2-2; no firm D call. Germline V gene data show CDR1 as SGDLS and CDR2 as YYNGEE. V was cut by 0 bases and J by 4 bases, with 7 bases left in between. This CDR3 is built from 14 residues.

This clone was recorded once. The genes are TRBV28 and TRBJ1-1; D is unclear. The V end was cut by 7 bases, the J end by 2 bases, with 20 bases between. CDR1 and CDR2 (germline): MDHEN, SYDVKM. The CDR3 loop spans 16 amino acids. This CDR3 reads CASMTPSPGPNTEAFF. In DNA, the CDR3 is TGTGCCAGCATGACTCCTTCTCCTGGGCCTAACACTGAAGCTTTCTTT.

The chain employs TRBV7-3 and TRBJ2-5; a possible D gene is TRBD2 (6 bases). This CDR3 contains 14 residues. CDR1 and CDR2 (germline): SGHTA, FQGTGA. V was clipped by 5 bases and J by 4 bases, with 14 bases between them. CDR3 sequence: CASSPSGSPETQYF. The CDR3 DNA reads as TGTGCCAGCAGCCCCAGCGGGTCTCCAGAGACCCAGTACTTC.

The V gene is TRBV11-2, the J gene TRBJ2-3, with a weak D call TRBD2 (6 bases). Germline CDR1 reads SGHAT; CDR2 reads FQNNGV. The CDR3 runs to 15 residues. Trimming shortened V by 8 bases and J by 0 bases, and 15 bases separated the two germline ends. CDR3 sequence (DNA): TGTGCCAGCCGGGAGCAGGCCTCTAGCACAGATACGCAGTATTTT. Its protein is CASREQASSTDTQYF.

The sample holds one count of this clone. The chain has TRBV2 and TRBJ1-5, with D perhaps TRBD1 (5 bases). The CDR3 extends over 14 amino acids. Trimming stripped 3 bases from V and 4 bases from J, with 10 bases between. Per the germline V gene, CDR1 is SNHLY and CDR2 is FYNNEI. The CDR3 sequence: CASSEVGQNQPQHF. CDR3 nucleotide sequence: TGTGCCAGCAGTGAGGTGGGGCAGAATCAGCCCCAGCATTTT.

V and J are TRBV6-5 and TRBJ2-1; 8 bases align to TRBD2. The CDR3 has 15 residues. The germline V gene has CDR1 MNHEY and CDR2 SVGAGI. With V trimmed by 4 bases and J by 3 bases, 5 bases remained unmatched. In nucleotides, the CDR3 is TGTGCCAGCAGTTTACCGGGGGGGATCTACAATGAGCAGTTCTTC. This encodes CASSLPGGIYNEQFF.

The chain recombines TRBV9 with TRBJ2-1, with D perhaps given as TRBD1 or TRBD2 (7 bases each). The CDR3 length is 14 residues. The germline gives CDR1 SGDLS, CDR2 YYNGEE. V was cut by 1 base and J by 9 bases, with 14 bases left in between. The CDR3 DNA reads as TGTGCCAGCAGCGTACAGGGGGAGGGGGTTGAGCAGTTCTTC. It encodes CASSVQGEGVEQFF.

The chain joins TRBV28 to TRBJ2-1; 7 positions match TRBD2. The J segment lost 4 bases and the V segment lost 4 bases, leaving 10 bases of the junction unmatched. The germline V gene encodes CDR1 MDHEN and CDR2 SYDVKM. The CDR3 runs to 16 residues. CDR3 residues: CASSSPSGAGYNEQFF. CDR3 in DNA: TGTGCCAGCAGTTCCCCCTCTGGAGCGGGATACAATGAGCAGTTCTTC.

This chain links TRBV6-2 or TRBV6-3 with TRBJ1-4; no reliable D call. The germline gives CDR1 MNHEY, CDR2 SVGEGT. The ends were cut back, 2 bases at V and 5 bases at J, with 15 bases in the middle. CDR3 length equals 16 residues. CDR3 residues: CASSYLGRSRNEKLFF. The CDR3 coding sequence is TGTGCCAGCAGTTACCTCGGAAGGTCGCGGAATGAAAAACTGTTTTTT.

The rearrangement joins TRBV11-2 to TRBJ2-4, with D possibly matching TRBD2 (6 bases). CDR1 is SGHAT, CDR2 FQNNGV, per germline. The CDR3 loop spans 15 amino acids. Trimming left V 0 bases short and J 6 bases short, with 12 bases between. The CDR3 here is CASSLEGLGGNIQYF. Here the CDR3 DNA reads TGTGCCAGCAGCTTAGAGGGTCTCGGGGGAAACATTCAGTACTTC.

The table lists this clone with a count of one. The chain joins TRBV9 to TRBJ2-3; 13 nucleotides match TRBD2. The V gene end was trimmed by 4 bases and the J gene end by 6 bases; junction bases not matched to a gene: 8. CDR3 length equals 16 residues. Germline values: CDR1 SGDLS, CDR2 YYNGEE. The CDR3 here is CASSPGLAGVADTQYF. In nucleotides, the CDR3 is TGTGCCAGCAGCCCTGGACTAGCGGGAGTTGCGGATACGCAGTATTTT.

The rearrangement joins TRBV5-1 to TRBJ1-1, with 7 bases fitting TRBD1. The germline V gene has CDR1 SGHRS and CDR2 YFSETQ. The CDR3 consists of 14 residues. J was trimmed by 4 bases and V by 2 bases; bases with no gene match: 5. CDR3 loop: CASSLWAGGTEAFF. The CDR3 DNA reads TGCGCCAGCAGCTTATGGGCAGGGGGCACTGAAGCTTTCTTT.

The rearrangement links TRBV7-3 to TRBJ1-1; perhaps TRBD1 as D (5 bases). Trimming cost V 2 bases and J 7 bases, with 11 bases left between them. CDR3 length equals 13 residues. CDR1 is SGHTA and CDR2 is FQGTGA in the germline V gene. CDR3 sequence (DNA): TGTGCCAGCAGCTTAGCAGCAGGGCTTGAAGCTTTCTTT. Its translation: CASSLAAGLEAFF.

The V and J genes are TRBV19 and TRBJ2-1; perhaps TRBD2 as D (6 bases). The CDR3 sequence is 15 residues long. V shed 7 bases and J shed 3 bases, with 16 bases lying between them. Per germline, CDR1 LNHDA and CDR2 SQIVND (reference sequence). In nucleotides, the CDR3 is TGTGCCAGTACTGATGAGAGGGGACTCTACAATGAGCAGTTCTTC. Its protein is CASTDERGLYNEQFF.

The chain carries TRBV29-1 and TRBJ1-1; D remains unclear. V gave up 4 bases and J gave up 4 bases, with 7 bases separating them. The CDR3 sequence is 11 residues long. Germline V lookup: CDR1 SQVTM, CDR2 ANQGSEA. The CDR3 sequence: CSVGTPTEAFF. The CDR3 nucleotides are TGCAGCGTTGGGACTCCCACTGAAGCTTTCTTT.

V gene TRBV12-3 or TRBV12-4 combines with J gene TRBJ2-2; the D gene could be TRBD1 or TRBD2 (5 bases each). CDR3 length: 12 residues. Trimming stripped 7 bases from V and 6 bases from J, with 9 bases between. CDR3 region: CASKVGPGELFF. The CDR3 nucleotides are TGTGCCAGCAAGGTGGGACCCGGGGAGCTGTTTTTT.

In this sample, this clone turned up once. This chain links TRBV15 with TRBJ1-3; tentatively, D is TRBD1 (5 bases). The CDR3 is 15 residues long. Looked up from germline, CDR1 is LNHNV and CDR2 is YYDKDF (reference sequence). Trimming took 3 bases from V and 8 from J, leaving 17 bases between them. CDR3 DNA sequence: TGTGCCACCAGCAGGGGACCATTTTCCGGAGACACCATATATTTT. Its protein product is CATSRGPFSGDTIYF. Looking up the rest from reference TRBV15 and TRBJ1-3 gives the full variable domain: DAMVIQNPRYQVTQFGKPVTLSCSQTLNHNVMYWYQQKSSQAPKLLFHYYDKDFNNEADTPDNFQSRRPNTSFCFLDIRSPGLGDTAMYLCATSRGPFSGDTIYFGEGSWLTVV.

The chain recombines TRBV7-9 with TRBJ2-2; no clear D. V lost 0 bases to trimming and J lost 6 bases, with 8 bases between them. CDR1 SEHNR and CDR2 FQNEAQ come from the germline V gene (reference sequence). The CDR3 extends over 14 amino acids. The CDR3 DNA reads TGTGCCAGCAGCTTAGCCGTATTTGCCGGGGAGCTGTTTTTT. Amino acid sequence: CASSLAVFAGELFF.

In this sample, this clone turned up once. The chain combines TRBV5-1 with TRBJ2-5; TRBD1 agrees at 8 bases. CDR1 is SGHRS and CDR2 is YFSETQ in the germline V gene. The CDR3 contains 15 residues. V shed 7 bases, J shed 4 bases, and the junction held 12 bases outside the gene matches. The CDR3 DNA reads TGCGCCAGCGGGACCTTAGGACAGGGCACAGAGACCCAGTACTTC. Protein sequence: CASGTLGQGTETQYF.

V gene TRBV5-6 combines with J gene TRBJ1-2; no definite D call. Germline values: CDR1 SGHDT, CDR2 YYEEEE. The length of the CDR3 is 12 residues. V shed 4 bases and J shed 2 bases, with 6 bases lying between them. CDR3 region: CASSGRNYGYTF. Written as DNA, the CDR3 is TGTGCCAGCAGCGGGCGGAACTATGGCTACACCTTC.

The chain links TRBV9 to TRBJ1-2, with D perhaps matching TRBD1 (5 bases). Germline assignment: CDR1 SGDLS and CDR2 YYNGEE. The length of the CDR3 is 14 residues. The V and J ends lost 3 bases and 1 base respectively, with 10 bases between them. CDR3 bases: TGTGCCAGCAGCGGGGACCCCCTTAACTATGGCTACACCTTC. Protein product: CASSGDPLNYGYTF.

This clone was seen a handful of times. Other DNA sequences from this sample encode an identical CDR3 as well. This chain uses TRBV19 with TRBJ2-2; D is possibly TRBD1 or TRBD2 (5 bases each). The CDR3 spans 15 residues. V was trimmed by 3 bases and J by 1 base, leaving 9 bases between them. Germline CDR1 LNHDA, CDR2 SQIVND (reference sequence). CDR3 loop: CASSIRGENTGELFF. CDR3 in DNA: TGTGCCAGTAGTATTCGAGGGGAGAACACCGGGGAGCTGTTTTTT.